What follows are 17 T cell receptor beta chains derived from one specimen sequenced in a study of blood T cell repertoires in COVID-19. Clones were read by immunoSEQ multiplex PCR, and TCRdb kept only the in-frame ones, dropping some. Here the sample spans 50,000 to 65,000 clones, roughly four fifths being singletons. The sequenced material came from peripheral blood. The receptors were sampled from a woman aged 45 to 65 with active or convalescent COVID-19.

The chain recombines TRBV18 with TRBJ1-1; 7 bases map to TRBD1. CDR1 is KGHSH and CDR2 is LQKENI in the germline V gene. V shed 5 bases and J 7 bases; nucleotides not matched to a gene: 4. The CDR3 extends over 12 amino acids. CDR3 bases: TGTGCCAGCTCAGTGCAGGGGGGTGAAGCTTTCTTT. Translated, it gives CASSVQGGEAFF. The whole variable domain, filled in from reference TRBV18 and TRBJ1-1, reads NAGVMQNPRHLVRRRGQEARLRCSPMKGHSHVYWYRQLPEEGLKFMVYLQKENIIDESGMPKERFSAEFPKEGPSILRIQQVVRGDSAAYFCASSVQGGEAFFGQGTRLTVV.

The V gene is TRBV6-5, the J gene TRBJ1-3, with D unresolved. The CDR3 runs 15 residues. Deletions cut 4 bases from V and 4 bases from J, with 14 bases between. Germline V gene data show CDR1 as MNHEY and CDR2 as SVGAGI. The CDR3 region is CASSSNWGGGNTIYF. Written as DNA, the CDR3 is TGTGCCAGCAGTTCCAACTGGGGAGGCGGAAACACCATATATTTT.

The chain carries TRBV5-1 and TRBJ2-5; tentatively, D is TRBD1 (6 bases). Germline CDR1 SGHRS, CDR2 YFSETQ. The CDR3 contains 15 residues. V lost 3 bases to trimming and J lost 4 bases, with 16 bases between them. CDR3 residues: CASSSETGSGETQYF. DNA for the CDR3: TGCGCCAGCAGCTCCGAGACAGGTTCTGGAGAGACCCAGTACTTC.

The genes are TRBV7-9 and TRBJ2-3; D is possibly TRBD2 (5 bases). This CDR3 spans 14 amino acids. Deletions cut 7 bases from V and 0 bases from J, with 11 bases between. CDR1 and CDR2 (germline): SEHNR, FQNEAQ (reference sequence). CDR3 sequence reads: CASTARGSTDTQYF. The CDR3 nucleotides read TGTGCCAGCACCGCAAGAGGGAGCACAGATACGCAGTATTTT.

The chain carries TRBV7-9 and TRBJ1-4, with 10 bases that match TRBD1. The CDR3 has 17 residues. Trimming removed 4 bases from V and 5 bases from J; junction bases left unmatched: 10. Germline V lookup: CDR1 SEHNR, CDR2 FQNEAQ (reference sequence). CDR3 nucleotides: TGTGCCAGCAGCTCGGGACAGGGGATCGGGGGCAATGAAAAACTGTTTTTT. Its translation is CASSSGQGIGGNEKLFF.

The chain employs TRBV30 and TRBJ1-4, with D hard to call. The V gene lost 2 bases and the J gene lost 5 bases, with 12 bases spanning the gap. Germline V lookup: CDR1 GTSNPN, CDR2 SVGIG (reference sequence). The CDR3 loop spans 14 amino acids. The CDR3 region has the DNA TGTGCCTGGAGTCTTGGCCAGATAAATGAAAAACTGTTTTTT. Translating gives CAWSLGQINEKLFF.

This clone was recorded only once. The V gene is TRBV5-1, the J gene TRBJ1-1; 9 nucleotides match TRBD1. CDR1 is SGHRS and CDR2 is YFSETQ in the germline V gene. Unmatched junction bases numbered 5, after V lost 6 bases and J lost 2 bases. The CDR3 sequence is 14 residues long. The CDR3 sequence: CASTLTGGNTEAFF. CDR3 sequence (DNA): TGCGCCAGCACCCTGACAGGGGGAAACACTGAAGCTTTCTTT.

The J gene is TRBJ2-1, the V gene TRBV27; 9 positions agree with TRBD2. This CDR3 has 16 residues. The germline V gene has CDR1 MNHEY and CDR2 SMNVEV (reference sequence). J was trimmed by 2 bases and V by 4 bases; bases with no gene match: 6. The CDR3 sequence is CASSWASGKTYNEQFF. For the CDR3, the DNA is TGTGCCAGCAGTTGGGCTAGCGGGAAAACCTACAATGAGCAGTTCTTC.

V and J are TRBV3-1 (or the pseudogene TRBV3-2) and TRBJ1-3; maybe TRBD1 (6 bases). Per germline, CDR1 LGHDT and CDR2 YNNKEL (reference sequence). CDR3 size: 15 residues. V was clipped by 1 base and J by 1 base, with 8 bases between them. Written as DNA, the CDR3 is TGTGCCAGCAGCCAAGGGACAGTTTCTGGAAACACCATATATTTT. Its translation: CASSQGTVSGNTIYF.

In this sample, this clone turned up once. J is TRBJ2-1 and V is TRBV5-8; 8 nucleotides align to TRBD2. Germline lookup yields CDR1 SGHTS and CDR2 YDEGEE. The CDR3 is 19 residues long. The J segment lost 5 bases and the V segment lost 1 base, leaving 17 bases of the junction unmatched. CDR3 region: CASSLMRQATSERDNEQFF. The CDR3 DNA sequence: TGTGCCAGCAGCTTGATGAGGCAGGCGACTAGCGAGCGAGACAATGAGCAGTTCTTC. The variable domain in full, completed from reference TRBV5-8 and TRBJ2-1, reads EAGVTQSPTHLIKTRGQQATLRCSPISGHTSVYWYQQALGLGLQFLLWYDEGEERNRGNFPPRFSGRQFPNYSSELNVNALELEDSALYLCASSLMRQATSERDNEQFFGPGTRLTVL.

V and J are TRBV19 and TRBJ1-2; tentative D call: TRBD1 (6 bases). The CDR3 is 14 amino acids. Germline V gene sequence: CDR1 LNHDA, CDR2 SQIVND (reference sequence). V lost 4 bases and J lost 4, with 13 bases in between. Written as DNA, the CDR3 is TGTGCCAGTAGTACTCAGGGGAAAGTCTATGGCTACACCTTC. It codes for CASSTQGKVYGYTF.

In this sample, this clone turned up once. The CDR3 region has the DNA TGCGCCAGCAGCCAAGGGGCTAGCGGGAGTTTTAATGAGCAGTTCTTC. This gives the protein CASSQGASGSFNEQFF. J is TRBJ2-1 and V is TRBV4-3, with TRBD2 matching over 10 bases. Per germline, CDR1 LGHNA and CDR2 YSLEER. This CDR3 spans 16 amino acids. V was clipped by 1 base and J by 7 bases; unmatched bases: 7.

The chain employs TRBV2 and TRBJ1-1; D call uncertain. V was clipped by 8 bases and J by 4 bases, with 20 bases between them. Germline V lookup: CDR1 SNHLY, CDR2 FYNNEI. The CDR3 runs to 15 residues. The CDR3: CASGREGVPSTEAFF. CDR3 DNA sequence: TGTGCCAGCGGGCGAGAGGGTGTACCCAGCACTGAAGCTTTCTTT.

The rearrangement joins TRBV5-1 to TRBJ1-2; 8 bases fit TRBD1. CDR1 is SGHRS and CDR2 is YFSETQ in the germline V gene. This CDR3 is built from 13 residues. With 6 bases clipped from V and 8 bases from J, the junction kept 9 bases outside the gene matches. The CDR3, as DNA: TGCGCCAGCATCGGACAGGGAAGACGAGGCTACACCTTC. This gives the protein CASIGQGRRGYTF.

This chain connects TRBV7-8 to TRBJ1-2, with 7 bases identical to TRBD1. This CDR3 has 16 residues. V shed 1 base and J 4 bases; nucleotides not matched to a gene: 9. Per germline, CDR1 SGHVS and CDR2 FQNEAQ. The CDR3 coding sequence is TGTGCCAGCAGCTTAGGCACCTGGGACAGCTTCTATGGCTACACCTTC. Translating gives CASSLGTWDSFYGYTF.

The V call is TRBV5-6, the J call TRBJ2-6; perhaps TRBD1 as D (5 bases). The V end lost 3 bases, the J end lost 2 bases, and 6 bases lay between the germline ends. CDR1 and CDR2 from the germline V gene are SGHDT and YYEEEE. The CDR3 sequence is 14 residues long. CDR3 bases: TGTGCCAGCAGCTCAGGGCCTGGGGCCAACGTCCTGACTTTC. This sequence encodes CASSSGPGANVLTF.

In DNA form, the CDR3 reads TGTGCCAGCAGCTCGTTTGGCGGGAGTGAGGAAAACATTCAGTACTTC. It specifies CASSSFGGSEENIQYF. The chain combines TRBV5-8 with TRBJ2-4, with 7 bases aligning to TRBD2. J lost 5 bases, V lost 3 bases, and 11 bases had no gene match. The CDR3 is 16 residues long. CDR1 SGHTS and CDR2 YDEGEE come from the germline V gene.